The source of this T cell receptor (beta chain) is a study of blood T cell repertoires in COVID-19. Study in general: Among Cohort 3 donors, those recovered had two negative PCRs, clearance, or symptom resolution. Sources were T cells, B-cell-depleted T cells, or PBMCs; the material itself was cDNA or gDNA.

The CDR3 totals 14 residues. Per germline, CDR1 LNHNV and CDR2 YYDKDF (reference sequence). V was cut by 0 bases and J by 4 bases, with 9 bases left in between. In the authors' methods: Estimates of nucleated cell counts were drawn from the amplification of reference gene primers. Sequencing was performed with immunoSEQ multiplex PCR; in TCRdb, only in-frame clones are kept and a portion is missing. V and J calls and clone size are those listed in that table; D and trimming were worked out from the DNA. The sample contains 400,000 or so clones, 70% to 90% of which appear only once. In regard to this clone: Other DNA sequences within the sample encode an identical CDR3.

The J gene is TRBJ2-5, the V gene TRBV15, with a weak D call TRBD1 (5 bases). The clonotype originates from a man in his forties or fifties in a cohort exposed to, infected with or recovered from COVID-19 (not recorded which). Input material: PBMCs or T cells enriched from blood (not recorded which). The CDR3 is CATSRDQGLETQYF. In DNA, the CDR3 is TGTGCCACCAGCAGAGATCAGGGCTTAGAGACCCAGTACTTC.